This TCR beta chain derives from a study of blood T cells in healthy people across ages. A sample-barcoded 5' primer and a J-beta primer mix were used in a second PCR of about 7 to 11 cycles. Each CDR3 protein is one row after TCRdb ran MiXCR on the 5' RACE reads. Of about 800,000 distinct CDR3 sequences listed, 58% are singletons. Study-level findings and limits: A greater number of naive CD4+ cells and higher diversity distinguished long-lived donors from aged donors. Unsorted PBMCs prevented conclusive naive versus antigen-experienced comparison. A roughly linear fall in TCR beta diversity per million T cells was seen with increasing age.

Of note for this clonotype: Antigen unknown.

Material for sequencing was blood. This sequence originates from a man aged 25-45 years in good health.

The chain's CDR3 is CASSVAPKTAFLYGYTF. Written as DNA, the CDR3 is TGTGCCAGCAGCGTAGCGCCCAAGACAGCCTTCCTCTATGGCTACACCTTC. V and J are TRBV9 and TRBJ1-2, with a tentative D call TRBD1 (5 bases). V dropped 0 bases and J dropped 4 bases, with 19 bases sitting between them. The CDR3 length is 17 residues. Germline assignment: CDR1 SGDLS and CDR2 YYNGEE.